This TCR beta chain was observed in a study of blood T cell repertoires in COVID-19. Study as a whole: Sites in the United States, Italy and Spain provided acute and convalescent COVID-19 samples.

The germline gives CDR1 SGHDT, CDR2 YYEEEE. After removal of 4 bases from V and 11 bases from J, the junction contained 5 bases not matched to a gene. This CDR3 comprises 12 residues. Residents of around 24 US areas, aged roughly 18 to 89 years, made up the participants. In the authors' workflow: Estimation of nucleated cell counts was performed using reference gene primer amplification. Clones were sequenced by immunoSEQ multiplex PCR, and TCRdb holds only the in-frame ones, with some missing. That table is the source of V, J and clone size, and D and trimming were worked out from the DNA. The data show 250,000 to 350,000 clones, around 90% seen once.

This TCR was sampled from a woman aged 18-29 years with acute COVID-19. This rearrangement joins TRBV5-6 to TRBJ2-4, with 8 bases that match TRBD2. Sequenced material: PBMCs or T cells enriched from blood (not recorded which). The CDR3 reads CASSRGGTFQYF. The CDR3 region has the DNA TGTGCCAGCAGCCGGGGGGGAACCTTTCAGTACTTC.